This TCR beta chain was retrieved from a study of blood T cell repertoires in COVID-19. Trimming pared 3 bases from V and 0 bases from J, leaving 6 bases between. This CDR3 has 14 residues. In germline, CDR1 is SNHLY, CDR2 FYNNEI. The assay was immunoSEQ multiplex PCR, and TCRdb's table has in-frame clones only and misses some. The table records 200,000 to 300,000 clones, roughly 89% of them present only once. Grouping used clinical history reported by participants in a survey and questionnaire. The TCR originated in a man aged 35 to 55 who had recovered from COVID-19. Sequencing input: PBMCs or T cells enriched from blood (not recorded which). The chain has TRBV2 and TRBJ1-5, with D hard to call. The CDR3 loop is CASSDSYSNQPQHF. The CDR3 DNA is TGTGCCAGCAGTGATTCCTATAGCAATCAGCCCCAGCATTTT.